What follows are 28 T cell receptor beta chains derived from one specimen sequenced in a study of shared clonotypes between healthy human individuals. TCRdb's table, derived via immunoSEQ multiplex PCR, lists solely in-frame clones and lacks some. The table records some 350,000 clones, around 67% of them present only once. The sequencing sample was made of memory CD4+ T cells sorted from blood. Sample subset: CD45RA-negative fraction. The origin of the receptors is a man aged 30 to 39 in good health.

CDR3 coding DNA: TGTGCCAGCAGTGAAAGGGCTAGAGGGGGGACCCAGTACTTC. Translated: CASSERARGGTQYF. V is TRBV6-1 and J is TRBJ2-5; the D gene is possibly TRBD1 (6 bases). The germline gives CDR1 MNHNS, CDR2 SASEGT. Trimming removed 2 bases from V and 7 bases from J, with 14 bases in between. CDR3 length: 14 amino acids.

The chain carries TRBV6-4 and TRBJ2-1; TRBD2 aligns across 7 bases. Trimming removed 6 bases from V and 5 bases from J; junction bases left unmatched: 10. The CDR3 is 15 residues long. CDR1 and CDR2 (germline): MRHNA, SNTAGT. The CDR3 region is CASRHYSGPHNEQFF. The CDR3 DNA reads as TGTGCCAGCAGGCACTATAGCGGGCCACACAATGAGCAGTTCTTC.

The chain combines TRBV7-2 with TRBJ2-3, with TRBD2 identical over 9 bases. The ends lost 3 bases at V and 2 bases at J; junction bases unmatched: 6. This CDR3 is built from 16 residues. Germline CDR1 SGHTA, CDR2 FQGNSA. CDR3 region: CASSLTSGAPTDTQYF. Written as DNA, the CDR3 is TGTGCCAGCAGCTTGACTAGCGGAGCCCCCACAGATACGCAGTATTTT.

CDR3 bases: TGCGCCAGCAGTGCCCTTGCCGGGACAGGGACTTACGAGCAGTACTTC. The encoded protein is CASSALAGTGTYEQYF. This sequence joins TRBV10-2 and TRBJ2-7; the match to TRBD1 covers 9 bases. The CDR3 totals 16 residues. Germline assignment: CDR1 WSHSY and CDR2 SAAADI. V lost 4 bases to trimming and J lost 4 bases; unmatched junction nucleotides: 11.

V and J are TRBV19 and TRBJ2-1; D unresolved. The CDR3 sequence is 15 residues long. Trimming stripped 3 bases from V and 0 bases from J, with 9 bases between. Germline V gene sequence: CDR1 LNHDA, CDR2 SQIVND (reference sequence). This CDR3 is CASSMDRASYNEQFF. As DNA, the CDR3 is TGTGCCAGTAGTATGGATAGGGCCTCCTACAATGAGCAGTTCTTC.

The rearrangement joins TRBV14 to TRBJ1-4; 7 bases align to TRBD1. Trimming removed 1 base from V and 2 bases from J; junction bases left unmatched: 1. The germline gives CDR1 SGHDN, CDR2 FVKESK. This CDR3 region has 15 residues. The DNA of the CDR3 is TGTGCCAGCAGCCAAGCCAGGGGGACTAATGAAAAACTGTTTTTT. Translated: CASSQARGTNEKLFF.

The J gene is TRBJ1-5, the V gene TRBV2; D unresolved. The CDR3 sequence is 14 residues long. Germline CDR1 SNHLY, CDR2 FYNNEI. Trimming took 7 bases from V and 3 from J, leaving 13 bases between them. This CDR3 reads CASTAAGINQPQHF. The CDR3 nucleotides read TGTGCCAGCACCGCAGCGGGGATCAATCAGCCCCAGCATTTT.

The rearrangement joins TRBV28 to TRBJ1-2; 7 positions agree with TRBD1. Germline-derived CDR1 and CDR2 are MDHEN and SYDVKM. The length of the CDR3 is 14 residues. Trimming took 6 bases from V and 4 from J; bases not matched to a gene: 8. The CDR3 loop reads CASSIFRQGYGYTF. As DNA, the CDR3 is TGTGCCAGCAGCATCTTTCGACAGGGCTATGGCTACACCTTC.

The chain combines TRBV6-1 with TRBJ1-5, with TRBD1 as a possible D gene (5 bases). The germline CDR1 and CDR2 sequences are MNHNS and SASEGT. CDR3 length equals 15 residues. V lost 5 bases and J 11 bases, leaving 22 bases between the germline ends. This chain's CDR3 is CASSPTGQGGGAQHF. The CDR3 DNA follows: TGTGCCAGCAGTCCTACGGGGCAGGGAGGAGGGGCCCAGCATTTT.

This rearrangement joins TRBV5-1 to TRBJ2-2; a possible D gene is TRBD1 (5 bases). Per the germline V gene, CDR1 is SGHRS and CDR2 is YFSETQ. This CDR3 is 16 amino acids long. V lost 4 bases, J lost 5 bases, and 18 bases lay in between. The CDR3: CASSGTQGSRTGELFF. CDR3 coding DNA: TGCGCCAGCAGCGGCACGCAGGGTAGCCGTACCGGGGAGCTGTTTTTT.

This clone was picked up one time. This chain joins TRBV7-6 and TRBJ2-6; TRBD2 might be the D (5 bases). V lost 6 bases to trimming and J lost 1 base, with 16 bases between them. Per germline, CDR1 SGHVS and CDR2 FNYEAQ. There are 17 residues in the CDR3. The CDR3 loop is CASSNRAGLSGANVLTF. The CDR3 nucleotides read TGTGCCAGCAGTAATAGAGCTGGACTTTCTGGGGCCAACGTCCTGACTTTC.

The chain employs TRBV4-1 and TRBJ2-1, with 7 bases aligning to TRBD2. Germline values: CDR1 MGHRA, CDR2 YSYEKL. V dropped 0 bases and J dropped 4; count of bases not matched to a gene: 6. The CDR3 runs 16 residues. The CDR3 DNA reads as TGCGCCAGCAGCCAAGATGGGACTATCAGTTACAATGAGCAGTTCTTC. Translating it yields CASSQDGTISYNEQFF.

The chain uses TRBV6-6 and TRBJ2-7; D is possibly TRBD2 (6 bases). The CDR3 is 15 amino acids. Germline V lookup: CDR1 MNHNY, CDR2 SVGAGI (reference sequence). With 3 bases removed from V and 2 bases from J, the gap between germline ends came to 14 bases. As DNA, the CDR3 is TGTGCCAGCAGTTATACTAGCACGGGGACCTACGAGCAGTACTTC. Its translation: CASSYTSTGTYEQYF.

This rearrangement joins TRBV7-9 to TRBJ2-1, with D perhaps matching TRBD2 (5 bases). The V end lost 3 bases, the J end lost 9 bases, and 15 bases lay between the germline ends. Germline CDR1 reads SEHNR; CDR2 reads FQNEAQ (reference sequence). The CDR3 has 14 amino acids. CDR3 coding DNA: TGTGCCAGCAGCTTGAACGAGGGATGGGGTGAGCAGTTCTTC. Its translation is CASSLNEGWGEQFF.

The chain has TRBV25-1 and TRBJ1-5; 7 bases agree with TRBD1. Germline assignment: CDR1 MGHDK and CDR2 SYGVNS. J lost 2 bases, V lost 8 bases, and 0 bases had no gene match. The length of the CDR3 is 12 residues. The CDR3 sequence: CASGTGNQPQHF. The CDR3 nucleotides are TGTGCCAGCGGGACAGGCAATCAGCCCCAGCATTTT.

This clone appeared a single time. The CDR3 nucleotides are TGTGCCAGCAGCTTACCGGGCGTTCAGGGGCCCGGGGAGCTGTTTTTT. This gives the protein CASSLPGVQGPGELFF. V gene TRBV7-6 combines with J gene TRBJ2-2; possible D gene TRBD1, 6 bases. Germline assignment: CDR1 SGHVS and CDR2 FNYEAQ. This CDR3 has 16 amino acids. V was pared by 2 bases and J by 6 bases, with 16 bases between.

This chain uses TRBV25-1 with TRBJ2-1; TRBD1 matches at 9 bases. This CDR3 region has 16 residues. The V gene end was trimmed by 2 bases and the J gene end by 7 bases; junction bases not matched to a gene: 9. Germline values: CDR1 MGHDK, CDR2 SYGVNS. The CDR3 region has the DNA TGTGCCAGCAGTGAAGCCGGGACAGGGCTTTGGAATGAGCAGTTCTTC. This translates into CASSEAGTGLWNEQFF.

A remark on this clone: The junction departs from germline at one end; a sequencing error may be responsible. This CDR3 is CASSPRSAGANVLTF. The CDR3, as DNA: TGTGCTAGCAGCCCCCGGTCCGCTGGGGCCAACGTCCTGACTTTC. The rearrangement links TRBV7-7 to TRBJ2-6; D is unclear. Germline CDR1 and CDR2: SSHAT and FNYEAQ (reference sequence). There are 15 residues in the CDR3. The complete variable domain, with remaining parts taken from reference TRBV7-7 and TRBJ2-6, reads GAGVSQSPRYKVTKRGQDVTLRCDPISSHATLYWYQQALGQGPEFLTYFNYEAQPDKSGLPSDRFSAERPEGSISTLTIQRTEQRDSAMYRCASSPRSAGANVLTFGAGSRLTVL.

This chain joins TRBV19 and TRBJ1-5; D unclear. The CDR3 sequence is 14 residues long. The ends were cut back, 6 bases at V and 1 base at J, with 10 bases in the middle. Germline CDR1 LNHDA, CDR2 SQIVND (reference sequence). This CDR3 is CASRTGRSNQPQHF. CDR3 sequence (DNA): TGTGCCAGTAGGACCGGACGGAGCAATCAGCCCCAGCATTTT.

The chain couples TRBV4-3 to TRBJ2-1; D is unclear. Germline CDR1 and CDR2: LGHNA and YSLEER. Trimming cost V 0 bases and J 2 bases, with 14 bases left between them. This CDR3 has 17 amino acids. The CDR3 protein is CASSQEPGRLTYNEQFF. In DNA form, the CDR3 reads TGCGCCAGCAGCCAAGAGCCCGGGCGCCTTACCTACAATGAGCAGTTCTTC.

This sequence joins TRBV5-1 and TRBJ2-7, with D perhaps TRBD2 (6 bases). The CDR3 runs to 15 residues. V lost 6 bases, J lost 3 bases, and 19 bases lay in between. CDR1 is SGHRS and CDR2 is YFSETQ in the germline V gene. The CDR3 reads CASNRGLTARYEQYF. For the CDR3, the DNA is TGCGCCAGCAATCGGGGACTGACAGCGCGCTACGAGCAGTACTTC.

V is TRBV14 and J is TRBJ2-7; D remains ambiguous. Germline CDR1 reads SGHDN; CDR2 reads FVKESK. V lost 6 bases and J 6 bases, leaving 12 bases between the germline ends. This CDR3 has 12 amino acids. The CDR3: CASSYPVGEQYF. The CDR3 DNA sequence: TGTGCCAGCAGTTATCCGGTTGGCGAGCAGTACTTC.

This clone was seen just once. This sequence joins TRBV20-1 and TRBJ2-1; either TRBD1 or TRBD2 may supply D (6 bases each). With 3 bases removed from V and 8 bases from J, the gap between germline ends came to 8 bases. The CDR3 runs to 11 residues. The germline CDR1 and CDR2 sequences are DFQATT and SNEGSKA (reference sequence). CDR3 nucleotides: TGCAGTGCTAGGGGGGGCTATGAGCAGTTCTTC. Its translation: CSARGGYEQFF.

This chain uses TRBV9 with TRBJ2-7; D not certain. CDR1 and CDR2 from the germline V gene are SGDLS and YYNGEE. The CDR3 runs 13 residues. V lost 0 bases to trimming and J lost 6 bases, with 10 bases between them. CDR3: CASSVGQELEQYF. The CDR3 nucleotides are TGTGCCAGCAGCGTAGGTCAGGAACTCGAGCAGTACTTC.

The chain uses TRBV18 and TRBJ2-5; no clear D. Germline lookup yields CDR1 KGHSH and CDR2 LQKENI. This CDR3 has 14 amino acids. Trimming took off 3 bases at V and 2 bases at J, with 10 bases between the two ends. The CDR3 is CASSPRHGQETQYF. CDR3 in DNA: TGTGCCAGCTCACCCCGGCACGGACAAGAGACCCAGTACTTC.

This clone was counted a few times. The V gene is TRBV2, the J gene TRBJ2-7; 15 bases match TRBD2. CDR1 and CDR2 from the germline V gene are SNHLY and FYNNEI. The CDR3 is 16 amino acids. Trimming cost V 6 bases and J 5 bases; bases outside gene matches: 8. The CDR3 DNA is TGTGCCAGCAGAAGGCCGGGACTAGCGGGAGGCGACGAGCAGTACTTC. Amino acid sequence: CASRRPGLAGGDEQYF.

CDR3 loop: CSVDKTQYF. DNA for the CDR3: TGCAGCGTTGACAAGACCCAGTACTTC. The chain carries TRBV29-1 and TRBJ2-5; no definite D call. Germline V gives CDR1 SQVTM, CDR2 ANQGSEA. V lost 3 bases and J lost 6, with 2 bases in between. The CDR3 spans 9 residues. The full variable domain, with the rest looked up from reference TRBV29-1 and TRBJ2-5, is SAVISQKPSRDICQRGTSLTIQCQVDSQVTMMFWYRQQPGQSLTLIATANQGSEATYESGFVIDKFPISRPNLTFSTLTVSNMSPEDSSIYLCSVDKTQYFGPGTRLLVL.

The rearrangement uses TRBV4-2 and TRBJ2-4; unclear D gene. The CDR3 runs 14 residues. V was clipped by 0 bases and J by 2 bases, with 5 bases between them. Per the germline V gene, CDR1 is LGHNA and CDR2 is YNFKEQ. The CDR3 sequence is CASSQEGSKNIQYF. The CDR3 bases are TGTGCCAGCAGCCAAGAGGGCTCCAAAAACATTCAGTACTTC.